This T cell receptor (beta chain) stems from a study of OX40 agonist ivuxolimab in advanced cancers. Study-wide results and limits: Expanded peripheral T cell antigen specificity was not determined.

A remark on this clone: As yet, its antigen is unknown.

Profiled with immunoSEQ multiplex PCR; TCRdb holds only in-frame clones, not every one. The repertoire holds about 62,000 clones, with around 84% as singletons. The CDR3 covers 15 residues. The V gene's germline CDR1 is MNHEY and CDR2 SVGAGI. Unmatched junction bases numbered 5, after V lost 4 bases and J lost 2 bases. Sequenced here: CD4+ or CD8+ T cells sorted from blood, sampled in a trial of the OX40 agonist ivuxolimab. The chain employs TRBV6-5 and TRBJ1-3; 7 bases match TRBD1. The clonotype comes from an adult with an advanced solid tumor such as melanoma, head and neck, liver or kidney cancer. The CDR3 is CASSSRGTAGNTIYF. CDR3 in DNA: TGTGCCAGCAGTTCCCGCGGGACAGCTGGAAACACCATATATTTT.